This T cell receptor (beta chain) is drawn from a study of blood T cell repertoires in COVID-19. Study-level background: Samples came from the United States, Italy and Spain, spanning acute and convalescent COVID-19. T cells, B-cell-depleted T cells, or PBMCs supplied cDNA or gDNA.

Original analysis: Nucleated cell counts were estimated from reference gene primer amplification. The repertoire was sequenced with immunoSEQ multiplex PCR; TCRdb's copy has only in-frame clones and lacks some. V and J calls plus clone size are reproduced from that table; the DNA served to infer D and trimming. This table holds around 130,000 clones, 77% found once. Germline CDR1 and CDR2: MNHNS and SASEGT. The CDR3 contains 16 residues. The V and J ends lost 1 base and 13 bases respectively, with 20 bases between them. Sample: peripheral blood. The sequence was collected from a man older than 75 with acute or convalescent COVID-19. J is TRBJ1-6 and V is TRBV6-1, with TRBD1 as a possible D gene (6 bases). CDR3 sequence: CASSEVAGGSLSPLHF. The CDR3 DNA reads as TGTGCCAGCAGTGAAGTGGCGGGGGGCTCCCTATCTCCCCTCCACTTT.